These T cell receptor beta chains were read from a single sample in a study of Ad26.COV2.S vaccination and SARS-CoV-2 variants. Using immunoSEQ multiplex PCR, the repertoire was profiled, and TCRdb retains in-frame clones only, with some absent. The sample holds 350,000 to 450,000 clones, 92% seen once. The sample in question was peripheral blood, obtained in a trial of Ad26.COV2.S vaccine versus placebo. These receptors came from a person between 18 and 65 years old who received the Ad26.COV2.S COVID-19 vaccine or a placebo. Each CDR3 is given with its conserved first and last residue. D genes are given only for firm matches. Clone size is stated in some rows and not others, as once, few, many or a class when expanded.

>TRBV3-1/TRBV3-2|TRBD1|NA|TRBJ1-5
TGTGCCAGCAGCCGACAGGGAGATCAGCCCCAGCATTTT
CASSRQGDQPQHF
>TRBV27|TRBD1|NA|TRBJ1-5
TGTGCCAGCAGACCTCGGGAGGGGGCCGCTCAGCCCCAGCATTTT
CASRPREGAAQPQHF
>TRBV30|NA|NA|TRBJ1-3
TGTGCCTGGAGTGTACCGGACACCATATATTTT
CAWSVPDTIYF
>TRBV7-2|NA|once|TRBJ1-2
TGTGCCAGCAGCTTAGAGACGGGCCCTTTCTATGGCTACACCTTC
CASSLETGPFYGYTF
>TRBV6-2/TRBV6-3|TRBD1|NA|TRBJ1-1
TGTGCCAGCAGTTGGGACAGGGGGGAAATGAACACTGAAGCTTTCTTT
CASSWDRGEMNTEAFF
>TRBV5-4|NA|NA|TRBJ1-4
TGTGCCAGCAGCTTAGCCGGGGGCCCCTATAATGAAAAACTGTTTTTT
CASSLAGGPYNEKLFF
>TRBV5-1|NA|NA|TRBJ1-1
TGCGCCAGCAGCTTCATTGAAAGGAACACTGAAGCTTTCTTT
CASSFIERNTEAFF
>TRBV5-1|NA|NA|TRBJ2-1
TGCGCCAGCAGTGGTCCTAGCTCCTACAATGAGCAGTTCTTC
CASSGPSSYNEQFF
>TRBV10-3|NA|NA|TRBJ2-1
TGTGCCATCAGTGAGGCGGGACACGATGAGCAGTTCTTC
CAISEAGHDEQFF
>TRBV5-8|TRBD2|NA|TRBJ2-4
TGTGCCAGCAGCGTCGGGGGGGCCAAAAACATTCAGTACTTC
CASSVGGAKNIQYF
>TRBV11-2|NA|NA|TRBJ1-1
TGTGCCAGCAGCTCGAGCCAGGGCCCACAATCTGAAGCTTTCTTT
CASSSSQGPQSEAFF
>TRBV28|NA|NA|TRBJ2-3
TGTGCCAGCAGTCCCACATCGACAGATACGCAGTATTTT
CASSPTSTDTQYF
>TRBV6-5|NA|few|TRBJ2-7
TGTGCCAGCAGTTCCCCTCGGACAGCGAGCTCCTACGAGCAGTACTTC
CASSSPRTASSYEQYF
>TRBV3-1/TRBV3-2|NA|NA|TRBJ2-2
TGTGCCAGCAGCTGGCTCGAGGGCACGAACACCGGGGAGCTGTTTTTT
CASSWLEGTNTGELFF
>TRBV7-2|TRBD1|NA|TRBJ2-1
TGTGCCAGCAGCTTGGGGGGACAGGGGCGGTTGAATGAGCAGTTCTTC
CASSLGGQGRLNEQFF
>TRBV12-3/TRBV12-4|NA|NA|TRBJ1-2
TGTGCCAGCAGTTTTGCCTCCAACTATGGCTACACCTTC
CASSFASNYGYTF
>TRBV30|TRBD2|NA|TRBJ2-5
TGTGCCTGGAGTCGCGGGGGGCTCCGGGAGACCCAGTACTTC
CAWSRGGLRETQYF
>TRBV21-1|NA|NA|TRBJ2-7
TGTGCCAGGAGGGCAGGAGGACAGGACTACGAGCAGTACTTC
CARRAGGQDYEQYF
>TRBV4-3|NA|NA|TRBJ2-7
TGCGCCAGCAGCCAAGAAGTTTATGCTACCTCCTACGAGCAGTACTTC
CASSQEVYATSYEQYF
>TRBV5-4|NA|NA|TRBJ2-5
TGTGCCAGCAGCTTGGCGGGCAGGCAAGAGACCCAGTACTTC
CASSLAGRQETQYF
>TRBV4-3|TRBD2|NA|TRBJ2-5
TGCGCCAGCAGCCAAACCCCGCGGGGGGCCCTTCAAGAGACCCAGTACTTC
CASSQTPRGALQETQYF
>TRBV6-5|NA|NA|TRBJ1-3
TGTGCCAGCAGCCAGGGACGGAGCTCTGGAAACACCATATATTTT
CASSQGRSSGNTIYF
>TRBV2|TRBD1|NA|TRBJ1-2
TGTGCCAGCAGTCACACCGGGACAGGTTATGGCTACACCTTC
CASSHTGTGYGYTF
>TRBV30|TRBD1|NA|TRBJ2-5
TGTGCCTGGATCGGACAGGGCCAAGAGACCCAGTACTTC
CAWIGQGQETQYF
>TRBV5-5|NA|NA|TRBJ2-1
TGTGCCAGCAGCTTATCTGATGAGCAGTTCTTC
CASSLSDEQFF
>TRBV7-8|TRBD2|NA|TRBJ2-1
TGTGCCAGCAGCCATCCACGCGGGGGGGCTTCCAGCTCCTACAATGAGCAGTTCTTC
CASSHPRGGASSSYNEQFF
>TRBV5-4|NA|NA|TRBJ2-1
TGTGCCAGCAGCTTGGGGCTCTATGAGCAGTTCTTC
CASSLGLYEQFF
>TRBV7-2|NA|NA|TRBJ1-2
TGTGCCAGCAGCATCTACACCTTC
CASSIYTF
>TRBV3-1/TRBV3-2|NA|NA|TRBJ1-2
TGTGCCAGCAGCTTCACGCGGGGGGCGTCTGGCTACACCTTC
CASSFTRGASGYTF